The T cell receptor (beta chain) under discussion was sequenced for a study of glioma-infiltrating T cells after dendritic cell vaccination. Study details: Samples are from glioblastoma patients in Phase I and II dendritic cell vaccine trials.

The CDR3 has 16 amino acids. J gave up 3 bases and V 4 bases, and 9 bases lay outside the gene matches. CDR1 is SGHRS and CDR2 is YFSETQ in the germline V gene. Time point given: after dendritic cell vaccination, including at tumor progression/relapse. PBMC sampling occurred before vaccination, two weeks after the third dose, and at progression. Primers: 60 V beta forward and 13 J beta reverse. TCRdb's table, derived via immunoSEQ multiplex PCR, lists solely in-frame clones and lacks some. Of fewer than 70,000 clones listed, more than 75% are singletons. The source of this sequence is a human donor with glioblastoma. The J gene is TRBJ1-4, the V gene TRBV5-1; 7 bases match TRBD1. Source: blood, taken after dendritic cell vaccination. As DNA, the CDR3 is TGCGCCAGCAGCGTAGAGAACAGGGGTCCTAATGAAAAACTGTTTTTT. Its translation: CASSVENRGPNEKLFF.